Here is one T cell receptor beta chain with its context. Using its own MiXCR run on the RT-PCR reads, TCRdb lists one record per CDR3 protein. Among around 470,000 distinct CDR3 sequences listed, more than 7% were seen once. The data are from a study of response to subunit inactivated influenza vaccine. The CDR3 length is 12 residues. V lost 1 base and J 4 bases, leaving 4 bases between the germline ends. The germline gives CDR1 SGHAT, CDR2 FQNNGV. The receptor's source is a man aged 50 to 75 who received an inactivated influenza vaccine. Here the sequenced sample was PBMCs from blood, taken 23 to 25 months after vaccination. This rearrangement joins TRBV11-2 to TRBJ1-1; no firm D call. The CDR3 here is CASSLVITEAFF. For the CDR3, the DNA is TGTGCCAGCAGCTTAGTGATCACTGAAGCTTTCTTT.